This entry lists 2 T cell receptor beta chains sequenced from one sample in a study of molecular identifiers for immune sequencing clone quantification. TCRdb ran MiXCR on the PCR reads and lists one entry per CDR3 protein. There are tens of thousands of distinct CDR3 sequences in the sample; roughly 20% occur only once, and approximately 6.4% lies in the top ten. Specimen: naive CD8+ T cells from blood, with Jurkat cell RNA spiked in. Subset described: FACS-sorted CD8+CD4-CCR7+CD45RA+ naive T cells. These receptor sequences come from a human donor in good health. Some libraries in this study had Jurkat cell RNA spiked in.

The V and J genes are TRBV5-1 and TRBJ1-1; D may be TRBD1 (6 bases). Germline V CDR1 and CDR2: SGHRS, YFSETQ. The CDR3 consists of 14 residues. Trimming pared 0 bases from V and 0 bases from J, leaving 6 bases between. The CDR3 loop reads CASSLGQVNTEAFF. CDR3 in DNA: TGCGCCAGCAGCTTGGGACAGGTGAACACTGAAGCTTTCTTT.

J is TRBJ2-1 and V is TRBV19, with 13 nucleotides matching TRBD2. Germline lookup yields CDR1 LNHDA and CDR2 SQIVND (reference sequence). V shed 0 bases and J 7 bases; nucleotides not matched to a gene: 3. The length of the CDR3 is 16 residues. CDR3 sequence (DNA): TGTGCCAGTAGTATAGACGGACTAGCGGGAGAGAATGAGCAGTTCTTC. This gives the protein CASSIDGLAGENEQFF.